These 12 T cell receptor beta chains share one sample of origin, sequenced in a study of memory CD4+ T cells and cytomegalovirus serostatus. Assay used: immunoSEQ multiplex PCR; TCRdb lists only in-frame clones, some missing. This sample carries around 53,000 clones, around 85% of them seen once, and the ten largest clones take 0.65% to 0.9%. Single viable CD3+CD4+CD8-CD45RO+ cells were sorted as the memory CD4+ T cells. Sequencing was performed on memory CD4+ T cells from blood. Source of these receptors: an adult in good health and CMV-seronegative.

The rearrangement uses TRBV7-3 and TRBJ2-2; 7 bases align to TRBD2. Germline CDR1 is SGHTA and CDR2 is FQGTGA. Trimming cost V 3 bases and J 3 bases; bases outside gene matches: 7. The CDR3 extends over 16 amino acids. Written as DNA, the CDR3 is TGTGCCAGCAGCTTGAGAGTGGGAGGGCACACCGGGGAGCTGTTTTTT. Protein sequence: CASSLRVGGHTGELFF.

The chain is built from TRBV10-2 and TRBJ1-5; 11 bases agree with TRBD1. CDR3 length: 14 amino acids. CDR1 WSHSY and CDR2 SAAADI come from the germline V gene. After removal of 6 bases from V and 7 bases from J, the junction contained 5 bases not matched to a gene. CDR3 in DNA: TGCGCCAGCAGGTGGGGACAGGGGGAACAGCCCCAGCATTTT. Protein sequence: CASRWGQGEQPQHF.

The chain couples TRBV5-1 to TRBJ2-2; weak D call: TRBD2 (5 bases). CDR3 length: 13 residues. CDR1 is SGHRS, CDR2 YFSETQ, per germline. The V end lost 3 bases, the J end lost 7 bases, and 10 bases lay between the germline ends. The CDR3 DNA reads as TGCGCCAGCAGCTCCCCGGGGTTCGGGGAGCTGTTTTTT. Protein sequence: CASSSPGFGELFF.

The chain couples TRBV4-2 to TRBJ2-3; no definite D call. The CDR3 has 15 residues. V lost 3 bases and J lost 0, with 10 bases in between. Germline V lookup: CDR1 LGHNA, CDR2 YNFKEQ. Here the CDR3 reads CASSQSSHSTDTQYF. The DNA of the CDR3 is TGTGCCAGCAGCCAGAGTAGCCATAGCACAGATACGCAGTATTTT.

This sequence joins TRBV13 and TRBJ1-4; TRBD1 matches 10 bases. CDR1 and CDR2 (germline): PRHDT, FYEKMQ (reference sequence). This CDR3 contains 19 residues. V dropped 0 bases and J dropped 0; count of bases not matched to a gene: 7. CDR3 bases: TGTGCCAGCAGCTTAGGAGGGACAGGGGCAATTTCAACTAATGAAAAACTGTTTTTT. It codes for CASSLGGTGAISTNEKLFF.

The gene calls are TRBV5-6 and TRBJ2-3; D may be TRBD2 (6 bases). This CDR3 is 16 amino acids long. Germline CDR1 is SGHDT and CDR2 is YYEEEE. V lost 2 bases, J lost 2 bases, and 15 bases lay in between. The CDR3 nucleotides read TGTGCCAGCAGCTTATTCGGGCTAGCGAACACAGATACGCAGTATTTT. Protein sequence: CASSLFGLANTDTQYF.

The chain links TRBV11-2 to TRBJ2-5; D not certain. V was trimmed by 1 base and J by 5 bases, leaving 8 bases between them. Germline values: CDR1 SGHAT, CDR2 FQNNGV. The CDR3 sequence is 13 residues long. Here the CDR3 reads CASSLGPAETQYF. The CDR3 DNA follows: TGTGCCAGCAGCTTAGGTCCCGCGGAGACCCAGTACTTC. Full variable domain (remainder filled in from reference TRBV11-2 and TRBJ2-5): EAGVAQSPRYKIIEKRQSVAFWCNPISGHATLYWYQQILGQGPKLLIQFQNNGVVDDSQLPKDRFSAERLKGVDSTLKIQPAKLEDSAVYLCASSLGPAETQYFGPGTRLLVL.

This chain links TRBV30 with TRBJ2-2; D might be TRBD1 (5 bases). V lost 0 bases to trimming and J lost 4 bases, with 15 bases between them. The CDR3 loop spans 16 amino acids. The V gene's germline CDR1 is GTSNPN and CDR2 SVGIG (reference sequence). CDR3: CAWSVRSGSVTGELFF. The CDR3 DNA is TGTGCCTGGAGTGTACGGTCAGGGTCGGTCACCGGGGAGCTGTTTTTT.

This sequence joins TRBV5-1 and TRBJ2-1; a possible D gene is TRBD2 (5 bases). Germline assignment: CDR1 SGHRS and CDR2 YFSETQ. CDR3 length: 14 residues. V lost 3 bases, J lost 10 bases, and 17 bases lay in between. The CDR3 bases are TGCGCCAGCAGCTGGACTCCCGTGCGAGGCGAGCAGTTCTTC. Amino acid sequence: CASSWTPVRGEQFF.

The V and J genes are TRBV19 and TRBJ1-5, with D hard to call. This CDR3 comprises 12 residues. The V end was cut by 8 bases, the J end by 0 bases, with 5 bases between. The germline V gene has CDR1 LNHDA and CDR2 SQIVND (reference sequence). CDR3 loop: CASGFSNQPQHF. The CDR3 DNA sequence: TGTGCCAGTGGTTTTAGCAATCAGCCCCAGCATTTT. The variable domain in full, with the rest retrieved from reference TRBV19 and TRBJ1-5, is DGGITQSPKYLFRKEGQNVTLSCEQNLNHDAMYWYRQDPGQGLRLIYYSQIVNDFQKGDIAEGYSVSREKKESFPLTVTSAQKNPTAFYLCASGFSNQPQHFGDGTRLSIL.

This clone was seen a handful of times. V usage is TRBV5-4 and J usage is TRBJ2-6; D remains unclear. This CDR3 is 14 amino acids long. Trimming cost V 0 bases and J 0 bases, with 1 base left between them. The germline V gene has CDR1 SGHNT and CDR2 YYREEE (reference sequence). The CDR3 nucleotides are TGTGCCAGCAGCTTGGACTCTGGGGCCAACGTCCTGACTTTC. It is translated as CASSLDSGANVLTF.

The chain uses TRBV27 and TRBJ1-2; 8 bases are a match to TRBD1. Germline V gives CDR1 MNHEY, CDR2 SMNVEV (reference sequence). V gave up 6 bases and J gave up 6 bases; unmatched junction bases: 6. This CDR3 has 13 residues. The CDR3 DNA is TGTGCCAGCAGCCGGACAGGGTTGAATGGCTACACCTTC. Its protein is CASSRTGLNGYTF.